A selection of T cell receptor beta chains follows, all from one sample in a study of T cell changes during pregnancy in multiple sclerosis. Assay: immunoSEQ multiplex PCR; the TCRdb copy retains only in-frame clones and omits some. The sample contains about 36,000 clones, roughly 89% of which appear only once. The source was CD4+ T cells from peripheral blood mononuclear cells, collected in the second trimester of pregnancy. The origin of the receptors is a female donor in good health, enrolled as a control in a pregnancy study. Each CDR3 is given with its conserved first and last residue. A D gene is named only where the DNA matches it firmly. The size field is filled for only some rows; it gives once, few, many or a size class.

TRBJ2-1,TRBV7-2,.,TRBD2,15,TGTGCCAGCAGCGCGAGGACTAGCGGGGTAAGGGAGCAGTTCTTC,CASSARTSGVREQFF
TRBJ2-1,TRBV5-8,.,TRBD2,17,TGTGCCAGCAGCCACGGACTAGCGGCTAGCTCCTACAATGAGCAGTTCTTC,CASSHGLAASSYNEQFF
TRBJ1-5,TRBV7-8,.,.,13,TGTGCCAGCACCCAGGGGCCGAATCAGCCCCAGCATTTT,CASTQGPNQPQHF
TRBJ2-3,TRBV2,.,TRBD2,17,TGTGCCAGCAAAAAAACTAGCGGGGGGGCGTTGGAAGATACGCAGTATTTT,CASKKTSGGALEDTQYF
TRBJ2-7,TRBV28,.,TRBD2,14,TGTGCCAGCACTAACCTAGCGGGCGCCTACGAGCAGTACTTC,CASTNLAGAYEQYF
TRBJ2-5,TRBV4-2,.,TRBD1,18,TGTGCCAGCAGCCAAGACGGGACAGGGGGCACAGGAGGAGAGACCCAGTACTTC,CASSQDGTGGTGGETQYF
TRBJ1-5,TRBV6-5,.,TRBD1,15,TGTGCCAGCAGTTACGACAGGGGCGGAAGACAGCCCCAGCATTTT,CASSYDRGGRQPQHF
TRBJ2-1,TRBV6-6,.,TRBD1,15,TGTGCCAGCCGAAACACAGGGGGCTCTCACAATGAGCAGTTCTTC,CASRNTGGSHNEQFF
TRBJ1-2,TRBV10-3,.,TRBD1,14,TGTGCCATCGTCCCAGGGGGCGCTAACTATGGCTACACCTTC,CAIVPGGANYGYTF
TRBJ2-7,TRBV10-3,.,.,14,TGTGCCATCACGGACAGCCCGGGGATGTACGAGCAGTACTTC,CAITDSPGMYEQYF
TRBJ1-1,TRBV5-5,.,TRBD1,20,TGTGCCAGCAGCCCGAAACAACGACAGGGTTTGGTAATTAAGGTCACTGAAGCTTTCTTT,CASSPKQRQGLVIKVTEAFF
TRBJ2-2,TRBV7-8,once,.,15,TGTGCCAGCAGCCACAGGTTTTCCAACACCGGGGAGCTGTTTTTT,CASSHRFSNTGELFF
TRBJ1-1,TRBV5-1,.,.,14,TGCGCCAGCACCCCGTTTGGAGGGAACACTGAAGCTTTCTTT,CASTPFGGNTEAFF
TRBJ1-4,TRBV5-4,.,.,14,TGTGCCAGCAGCTCTCAGGCAGGGGATGAAAAACTGTTTTTT,CASSSQAGDEKLFF
TRBJ2-5,TRBV6-5,.,.,14,TGTGCCAGCAACCGACTAGGGAGAGAAGAGACCCAGTACTTC,CASNRLGREETQYF
TRBJ1-2,TRBV19,once,.,15,TGTGCCAGTAGTACTAATATAAATACTAACTATGGCTACACCTTC,CASSTNINTNYGYTF
TRBJ2-7,TRBV29-1,.,.,13,TGCAGCGTTGAAGGTTTGTCGGTCTACGAGCAGTACTTC,CSVEGLSVYEQYF
TRBJ2-3,TRBV15,.,TRBD2,15,TGTGCCACCAGCAGAGTGGGACTAGAGGCAGATACGCAGTATTTT,CATSRVGLEADTQYF
TRBJ1-1,TRBV6-5,.,TRBD1,13,TGTGCCAGCAGTTACGAGGGGGCCACTGAAGCTTTCTTT,CASSYEGATEAFF
TRBJ2-2,TRBV7-9,once,TRBD2,18,TGTGCCAGCACCCCCTACGTCGGACTAGGCCAGAACACCGGGGAGCTGTTTTTT,CASTPYVGLGQNTGELFF
TRBJ1-4,TRBV7-9,.,TRBD1,11,TGTGCCTCCCAGGGGGCGGAAAAACTGTTTTTT,CASQGAEKLFF
TRBJ1-5,TRBV6-1,.,.,13,TGTGCCATACAGCCCCCTAGCAATCAGCCCCAGCATTTT,CAIQPPSNQPQHF
TRBJ1-3,TRBV15,.,.,15,TGTGCCACCAGCAGAACAAACTCGGGGTGGAACACCATATATTTT,CATSRTNSGWNTIYF
TRBJ1-2,TRBV19,.,TRBD1,14,TGTGCCAGCACCGGGACAGGGGGGTTCTATAGCTACACCTTC,CASTGTGGFYSYTF
TRBJ2-7,TRBV11-2,once,.,14,TGTGCCAGCAGCTTACTATGGAGCTCCTACGAGCAGTACTTC,CASSLLWSSYEQYF
TRBJ2-5,TRBV5-1,.,TRBD1,17,TGCGCCAGCAGCTTGTCTGGTCGACAGGGGGCTGGTGAGACCCAGTACTTC,CASSLSGRQGAGETQYF
TRBJ2-1,TRBV1,once,.,17,TGCACCAGCAGCCAAGGTAAACCGACTAGCGGCTACAATGAGCAGTTCTTC,CTSSQGKPTSGYNEQFF
TRBJ1-5,TRBV7-2,.,.,14,TGTGCCAGCAGCTTAAGAGAGAATAGTCAGCCCCAGCATTTT,CASSLRENSQPQHF
TRBJ2-3,TRBV18,.,.,15,TGTGCCAGCTCACCTCTGGAACAGAGCACAGATACGCAGTATTTT,CASSPLEQSTDTQYF
TRBJ2-4,TRBV9,.,.,13,TGTGCCAGCAGCGTAGCTGAGGGAAACATTCAGTACTTC,CASSVAEGNIQYF
TRBJ1-5,TRBV29-1,.,TRBD1,13,TGCAGCGTTGCCTACAGGGGCGATCAGCCCCAGCATTTT,CSVAYRGDQPQHF
TRBJ2-1,TRBV4-1,once,.,19,TGCGCCAGCAGCCCACGGGACTTAAGATACTCCAGCTCCTACAATGAGCAGTTCTTC,CASSPRDLRYSSSYNEQFF
TRBJ1-5,TRBV28,few,.,14,TGTGCCAGCAGTTTGGGGGGAAGCAATCAGCCCCAGCATTTT,CASSLGGSNQPQHF
TRBJ2-2,TRBV6-1,.,.,14,TGTGCCAGCAGTGAAACCAGGGGTGCCGGGGAGCTGTTTTTT,CASSETRGAGELFF
TRBJ2-5,TRBV6-1,.,TRBD2,18,TGTGCCAGCAGTGAAGTAGTCCCCGGGACTAGCGGGAAAGAGACCCAGTACTTC,CASSEVVPGTSGKETQYF
TRBJ2-7,TRBV30,.,TRBD1,18,TGTGCCTGGAGGCCTATTGGACAGGGGGGGACCAGGGTCTACGAGCAGTACTTC,CAWRPIGQGGTRVYEQYF
TRBJ2-2,TRBV6-7,.,TRBD1,16,TGTGCCAGCAGCTCTTGGACAGGCCAGGGGTCCGGGGAGCTGTTTTTT,CASSSWTGQGSGELFF